Detailed here is one T cell receptor beta chain. Its antigen is as yet unknown. The data are from a study of T cells in Graves' hyperthyroidism and ophthalmopathy. Looking at the study overall: Once the initial diagnosis was made, peripheral blood was obtained before any treatment.

RNA transcripts yielded amplified TCR beta CDR3 regions. HTBI primers were used for first-round RT-PCR of the TCR CDR3. MiXCR was run by TCRdb on the multiplex PCR reads, yielding one entry per CDR3 protein. The sample includes approximately 570,000 distinct CDR3 sequences, just under 20% seen only once; the top ten take over 45%. Patients affected by ophthalmopathy presented a Clinical Activity Score of at least 3, a NOSPECS grade of at least 4, and disease duration below 3 months. The CDR3 extends over 15 amino acids. Trimming took off 2 bases at V and 0 bases at J, with 7 bases between the two ends. Germline loops: CDR1 SEHNR, CDR2 FQNEAQ (reference sequence). Study-wide findings and caveats: Ophthalmopathy was distinguished from stable hyperthyroidism by 13 V-J signatures. Blood also contained most expanded thyroid clonotypes above 0.001.

What was sequenced was blood. This TCR derives from a man aged 40-50 years with Graves' ophthalmopathy. The rearrangement joins TRBV7-9 to TRBJ1-4; D is uncertain. The CDR3 DNA reads TGTGCCAGCAGCTTAATGGCCACAACTAATGAAAAACTGTTTTTT. Residues: CASSLMATTNEKLFF.